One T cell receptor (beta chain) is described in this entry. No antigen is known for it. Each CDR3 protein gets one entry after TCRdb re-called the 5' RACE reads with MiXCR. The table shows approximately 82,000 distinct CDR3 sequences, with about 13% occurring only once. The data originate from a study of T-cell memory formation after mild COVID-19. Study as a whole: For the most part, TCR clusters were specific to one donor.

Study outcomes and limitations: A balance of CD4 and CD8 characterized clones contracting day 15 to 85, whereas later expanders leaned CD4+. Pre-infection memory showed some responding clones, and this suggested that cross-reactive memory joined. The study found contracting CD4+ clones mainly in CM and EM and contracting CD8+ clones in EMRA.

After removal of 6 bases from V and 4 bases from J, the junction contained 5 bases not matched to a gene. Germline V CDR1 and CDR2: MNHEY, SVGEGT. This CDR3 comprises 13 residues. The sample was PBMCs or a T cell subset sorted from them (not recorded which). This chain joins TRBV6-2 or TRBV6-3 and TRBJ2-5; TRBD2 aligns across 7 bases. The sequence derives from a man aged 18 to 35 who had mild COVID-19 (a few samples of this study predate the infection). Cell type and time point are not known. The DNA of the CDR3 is TGTGCCAGCAGCCCGGGGGGTTCAGAGACCCAGTACTTC. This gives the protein CASSPGGSETQYF.